The sample holds a few counts of the clone carrying this TCR beta chain. The antigen is undetermined. This entry is derived from a study of T cell repertoires in cytomegalovirus infection. Looking at the study overall: The authors relied on CMV epitopes, both recently identified HLA-C-restricted and well-studied HLA-B-restricted. Shared public TCR beta signatures pointed to both CMV infection and a matching HLA type. General study findings and limits: Accumulated public TCR beta family frequency recognized individuals carrying CMV together with the relevant HLA.

A single record per CDR3 protein comes from TCRdb applying MiXCR to the reads. The profile shows roughly 990,000 distinct CDR3 sequences, approximately 33% of them singletons. The CDR3 sequence is 13 residues long. In germline, CDR1 is MNHEY, CDR2 SMNVEV (reference sequence). Trimming removed 10 bases from V and 5 bases from J, with 17 bases in between. This receptor was obtained from a human donor in good health (CMV status not recorded). Some clones in this sample may be carry-over from other donors' samples. The J gene is TRBJ1-1, the V gene TRBV27, with D tentatively TRBD1 (6 bases). This sample comprised cultured CD8+ T cells from PBMCs, obtained from culture after CMV antigen stimulation. Written as DNA, the CDR3 is TGTGCCATAAAGGCAGGGGCAACTACTGAAGCTTTCTTT. Its protein is CAIKAGATTEAFF.